A selection of T cell receptor beta chains follows, all from one sample in a study of radiotherapy plus CTLA-4 blockade in lung cancer. Sequencing was performed with immunoSEQ multiplex PCR; in TCRdb, only in-frame clones are kept and a portion is missing. The sample yields 75,000 to 95,000 clones, roughly 85% seen once. Sequences were derived from peripheral blood, sampled from a patient treated with radiotherapy plus ipilimumab. Every receptor here comes from a human donor with non-small cell lung cancer that progressed on radiotherapy plus ipilimumab. The CDR3 runs from the conserved cysteine through the conserved F or W.

cdr3_aa	v_call	j_call
CSAVTDTNTEAFF	TRBV29-1	TRBJ1-1
CASRGTGDGDQPQHF	TRBV6-6	TRBJ1-5
CASSWGQGGEQYF	TRBV7-3	TRBJ2-7
CASGLVRGGYGYTF	TRBV6-5	TRBJ1-2
CASSPRGEYSGANVLTF	TRBV27	TRBJ2-6
CASSTDHNEQFF	TRBV7-9	TRBJ2-1
CASSFAGLSNTGELFF	TRBV28	TRBJ2-2
CASSLGGVSAGELFF	TRBV7-9	TRBJ2-2
CASSAGQSLNGGYTF	TRBV7-9	TRBJ1-2
CASSQQPGELFF	TRBV4-1	TRBJ2-2
CASSLTGGSYNEQFF	TRBV5-1	TRBJ2-1
CSVTLGREQFF	TRBV20-1	TRBJ2-1
CASSPGTSGRAGETQYF	TRBV11-2	TRBJ2-5
CSVGRQATYNEQFF	TRBV29-1	TRBJ2-1
CASSDSTSGSTDTQYF	TRBV6-4	TRBJ2-3
CASSLNRGQPQHF	TRBV13	TRBJ1-5
CASSPRTQLYGYTF	TRBV27	TRBJ1-2
CSVVPGNSDTQYF	TRBV29-1	TRBJ2-3
CASSLTSDREETQYF	TRBV5-5	TRBJ2-5
CASSQTGQTMGAAFF	TRBV4-1	TRBJ1-1
CASRAWGTEAFF	TRBV28	TRBJ1-1
CASSLAFSGIVYEQYF	TRBV5-4	TRBJ2-7